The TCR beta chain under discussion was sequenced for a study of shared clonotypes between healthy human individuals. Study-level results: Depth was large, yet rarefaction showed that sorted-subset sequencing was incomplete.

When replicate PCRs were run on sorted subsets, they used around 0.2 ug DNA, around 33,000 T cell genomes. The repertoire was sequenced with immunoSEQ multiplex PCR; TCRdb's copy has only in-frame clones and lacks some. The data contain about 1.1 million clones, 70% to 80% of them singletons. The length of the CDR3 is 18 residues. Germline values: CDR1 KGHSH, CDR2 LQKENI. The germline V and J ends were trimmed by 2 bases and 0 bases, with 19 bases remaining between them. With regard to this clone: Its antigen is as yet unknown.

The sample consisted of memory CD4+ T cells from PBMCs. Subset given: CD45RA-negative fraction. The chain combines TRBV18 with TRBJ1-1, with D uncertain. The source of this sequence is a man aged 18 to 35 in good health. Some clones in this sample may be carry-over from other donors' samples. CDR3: CASSPRTINNLMNTEAFF. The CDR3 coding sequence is TGTGCCAGCTCACCAAGGACGATTAACAACCTTATGAACACTGAAGCTTTCTTT.